This TCR beta chain was captured in a study of T cells in Graves' hyperthyroidism and ophthalmopathy. V lost 3 bases to trimming and J lost 6 bases, with 12 bases between them. Germline assignment: CDR1 SGHAT and CDR2 FQNNGV. The CDR3 runs to 14 residues. The TCR beta CDR3 regions underwent amplification using RNA transcripts as the source. Researchers ran a first-round RT-PCR on the TCR CDR3 using the HTBI primer set. TCRdb processed the multiplex PCR reads anew with MiXCR; each CDR3 protein has one entry. The sample consists of 300,000 to 350,000 distinct CDR3 sequences, 21% of them appearing once. This receptor was taken from a woman aged 45-65 years with Graves' hyperthyroidism. The J gene is TRBJ2-1, the V gene TRBV11-2, with D perhaps assigned TRBD1 or TRBD2 (6 bases each). Sequencing was performed on blood. The CDR3, as DNA: TGTGCCAGCAGCTTGGGGGGACAAGTCAATGAGCAGTTCTTC. Its protein is CASSLGGQVNEQFF.